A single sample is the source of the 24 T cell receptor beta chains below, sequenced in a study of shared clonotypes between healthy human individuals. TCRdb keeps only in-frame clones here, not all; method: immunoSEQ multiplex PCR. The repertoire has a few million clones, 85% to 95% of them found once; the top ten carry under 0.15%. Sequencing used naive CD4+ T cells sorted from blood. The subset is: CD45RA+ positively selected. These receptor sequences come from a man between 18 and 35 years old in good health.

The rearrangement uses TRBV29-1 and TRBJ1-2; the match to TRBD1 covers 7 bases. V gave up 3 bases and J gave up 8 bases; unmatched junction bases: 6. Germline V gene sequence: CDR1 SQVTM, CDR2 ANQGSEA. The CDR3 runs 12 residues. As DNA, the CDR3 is TGCAGCGTTGAGGACAGGTCGAAGGGCTACACCTTC. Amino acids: CSVEDRSKGYTF.

CDR3 DNA sequence: TGTGCCAGCAGTAGCGCAGGGGTCGAGCAGTACTTC. Protein product: CASSSAGVEQYF. The J gene is TRBJ2-7, the V gene TRBV6-1, with a weak D call TRBD1 (6 bases). Trimming removed 5 bases at V and 6 bases at J, with 11 bases between. The germline gives CDR1 MNHNS, CDR2 SASEGT. The CDR3 loop spans 12 amino acids.

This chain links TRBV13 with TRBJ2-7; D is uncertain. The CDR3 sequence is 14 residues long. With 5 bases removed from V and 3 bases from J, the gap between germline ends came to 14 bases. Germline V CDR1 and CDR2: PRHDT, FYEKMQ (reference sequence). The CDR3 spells CASSQRSVVYEQYF. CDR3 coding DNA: TGTGCCAGCAGCCAAAGGTCGGTGGTCTACGAGCAGTACTTC.

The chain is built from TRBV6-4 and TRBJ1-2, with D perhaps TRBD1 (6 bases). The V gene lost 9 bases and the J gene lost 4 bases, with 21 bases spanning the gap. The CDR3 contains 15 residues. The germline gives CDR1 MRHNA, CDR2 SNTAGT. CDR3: CARRGSGGLCYGYTF. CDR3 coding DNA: TGTGCCAGAAGGGGGAGCGGGGGGTTGTGCTATGGCTACACCTTC.

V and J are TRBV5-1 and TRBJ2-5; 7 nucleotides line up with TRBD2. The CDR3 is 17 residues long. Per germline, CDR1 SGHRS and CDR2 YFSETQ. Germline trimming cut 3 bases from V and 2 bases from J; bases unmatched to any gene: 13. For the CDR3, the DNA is TGCGCCAGCAGCTACACTACCCGGGGAGGGAGTCAAGAGACCCAGTACTTC. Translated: CASSYTTRGGSQETQYF.

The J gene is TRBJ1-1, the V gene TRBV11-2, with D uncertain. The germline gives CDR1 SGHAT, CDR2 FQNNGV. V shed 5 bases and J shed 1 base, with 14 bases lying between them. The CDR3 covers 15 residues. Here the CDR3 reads CASSPQSVRNTEAFF. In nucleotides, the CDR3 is TGTGCCAGCAGCCCTCAATCCGTTAGGAACACTGAAGCTTTCTTT.

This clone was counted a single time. In nucleotides, the CDR3 is TGTGCCAGCTCACCAGAGGGGACTCTGGGAAACACCATATATTTT. Residues: CASSPEGTLGNTIYF. V is TRBV18 and J is TRBJ1-3; TRBD1 is a possible D gene (5 bases). CDR1 is KGHSH, CDR2 LQKENI, per germline. The CDR3 totals 15 residues. V lost 2 bases to trimming and J lost 4 bases, with 12 bases between them.

This chain's CDR3 is CASRGRDNTGELFF. In DNA, the CDR3 is TGTGCCAGCAGAGGCAGGGATAACACCGGGGAGCTGTTTTTT. V and J are TRBV2 and TRBJ2-2, with D perhaps TRBD1 (5 bases). V was shortened by 6 bases and J by 2 bases, with 10 bases between the two germline ends. The CDR3 has 14 residues. CDR1 SNHLY and CDR2 FYNNEI come from the germline V gene.

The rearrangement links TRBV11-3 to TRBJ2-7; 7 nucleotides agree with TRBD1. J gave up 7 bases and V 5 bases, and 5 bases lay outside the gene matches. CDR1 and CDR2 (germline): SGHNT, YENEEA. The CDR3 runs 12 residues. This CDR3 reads CASSKQGREQYF. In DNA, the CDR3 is TGTGCCAGCAGCAAACAGGGGAGAGAGCAGTACTTC.

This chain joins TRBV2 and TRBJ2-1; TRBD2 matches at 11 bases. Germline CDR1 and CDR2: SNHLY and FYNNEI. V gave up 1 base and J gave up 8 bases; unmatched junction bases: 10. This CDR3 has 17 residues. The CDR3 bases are TGTGCCAGCAGTGAAGGACCCCTTAGCGGGAGGGCCCATGAGCAGTTCTTC. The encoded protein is CASSEGPLSGRAHEQFF.

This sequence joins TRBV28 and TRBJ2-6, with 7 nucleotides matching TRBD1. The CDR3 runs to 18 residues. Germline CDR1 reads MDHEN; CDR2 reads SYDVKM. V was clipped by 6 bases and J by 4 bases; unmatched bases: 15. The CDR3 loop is CASSRRQGMGPGANVLTF. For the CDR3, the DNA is TGTGCCAGCAGCCGACGACAGGGTATGGGCCCCGGGGCCAACGTCCTGACTTTC.

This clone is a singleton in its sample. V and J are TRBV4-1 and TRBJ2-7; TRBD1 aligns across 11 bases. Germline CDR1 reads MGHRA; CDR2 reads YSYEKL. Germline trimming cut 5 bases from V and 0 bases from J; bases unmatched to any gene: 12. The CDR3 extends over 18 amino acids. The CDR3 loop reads CASSTAGQGALSSYEQYF. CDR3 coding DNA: TGCGCCAGCAGCACCGCCGGACAGGGGGCTCTGAGCTCCTACGAGCAGTACTTC.

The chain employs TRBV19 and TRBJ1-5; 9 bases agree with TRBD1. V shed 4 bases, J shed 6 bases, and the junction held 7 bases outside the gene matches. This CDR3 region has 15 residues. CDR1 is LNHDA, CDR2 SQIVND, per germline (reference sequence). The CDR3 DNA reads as TGTGCCAGTAGTACCTCGGGACAGGGAAGTCAGCCCCAGCATTTT. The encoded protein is CASSTSGQGSQPQHF.

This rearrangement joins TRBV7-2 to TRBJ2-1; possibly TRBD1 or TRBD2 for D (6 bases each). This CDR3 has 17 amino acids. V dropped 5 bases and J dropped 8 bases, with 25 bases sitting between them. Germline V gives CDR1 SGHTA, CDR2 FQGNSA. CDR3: CASSLGFVRLRGDEQFF. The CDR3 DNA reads TGTGCCAGCAGCCTAGGTTTCGTGAGACTTAGGGGGGATGAGCAGTTCTTC.

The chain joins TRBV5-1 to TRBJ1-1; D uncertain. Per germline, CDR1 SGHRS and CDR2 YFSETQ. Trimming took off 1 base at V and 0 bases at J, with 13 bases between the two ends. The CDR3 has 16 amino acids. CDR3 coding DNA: TGCGCCAGCAGCTTGTTTGTGTCTGTCATGAACACTGAAGCTTTCTTT. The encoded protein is CASSLFVSVMNTEAFF.

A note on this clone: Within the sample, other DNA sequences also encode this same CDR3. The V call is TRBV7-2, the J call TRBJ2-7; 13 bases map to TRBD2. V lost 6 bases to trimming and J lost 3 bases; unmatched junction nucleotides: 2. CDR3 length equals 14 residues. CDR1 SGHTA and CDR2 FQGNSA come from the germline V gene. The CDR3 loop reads CASRRTSGSYEQYF. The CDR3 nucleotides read TGTGCCAGCAGGCGGACTAGCGGGAGCTACGAGCAGTACTTC.

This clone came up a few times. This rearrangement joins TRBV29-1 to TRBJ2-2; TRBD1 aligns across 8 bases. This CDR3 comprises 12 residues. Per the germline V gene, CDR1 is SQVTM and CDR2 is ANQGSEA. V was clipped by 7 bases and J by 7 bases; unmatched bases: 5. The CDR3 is CSADRERGELFF. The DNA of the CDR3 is TGCAGCGCGGACAGGGAGCGCGGGGAGCTGTTTTTT.

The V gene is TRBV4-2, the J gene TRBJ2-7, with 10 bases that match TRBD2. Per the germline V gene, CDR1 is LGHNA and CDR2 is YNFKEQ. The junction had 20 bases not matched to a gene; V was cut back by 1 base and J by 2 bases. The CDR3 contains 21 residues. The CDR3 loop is CASSQGPALSPRAGGPYEQYF. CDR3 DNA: TGTGCCAGCAGCCAAGGGCCCGCCTTGTCCCCTAGAGCGGGGGGGCCCTACGAGCAGTACTTC.

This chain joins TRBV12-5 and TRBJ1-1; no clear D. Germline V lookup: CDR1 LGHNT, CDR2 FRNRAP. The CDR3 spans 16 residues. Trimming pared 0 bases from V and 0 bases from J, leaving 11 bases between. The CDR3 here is CASGLVVGRLNTEAFF. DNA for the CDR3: TGTGCTAGTGGTTTGGTAGTCGGGCGCCTGAACACTGAAGCTTTCTTT.

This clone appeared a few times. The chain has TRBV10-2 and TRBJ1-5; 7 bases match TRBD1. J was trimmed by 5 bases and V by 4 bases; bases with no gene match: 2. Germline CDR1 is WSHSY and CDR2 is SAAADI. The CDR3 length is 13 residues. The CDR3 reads CASSGQGYQPQHF. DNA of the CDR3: TGCGCCAGCAGTGGACAGGGTTATCAGCCCCAGCATTTT.

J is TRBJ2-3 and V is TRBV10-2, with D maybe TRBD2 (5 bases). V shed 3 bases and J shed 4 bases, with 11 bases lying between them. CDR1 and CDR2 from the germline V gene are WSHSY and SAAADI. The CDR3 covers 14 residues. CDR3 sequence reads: CASSEYLAADTQYF. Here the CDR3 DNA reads TGCGCCAGCAGTGAATACCTAGCAGCAGATACGCAGTATTTT.

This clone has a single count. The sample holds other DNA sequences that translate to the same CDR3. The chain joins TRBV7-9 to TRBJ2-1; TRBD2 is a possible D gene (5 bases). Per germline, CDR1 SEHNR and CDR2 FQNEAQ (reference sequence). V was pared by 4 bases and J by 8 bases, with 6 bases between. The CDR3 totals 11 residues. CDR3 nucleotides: TGTGCCAGCAGCTCGAGGGATGAGCAGTTCTTC. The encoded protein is CASSSRDEQFF.

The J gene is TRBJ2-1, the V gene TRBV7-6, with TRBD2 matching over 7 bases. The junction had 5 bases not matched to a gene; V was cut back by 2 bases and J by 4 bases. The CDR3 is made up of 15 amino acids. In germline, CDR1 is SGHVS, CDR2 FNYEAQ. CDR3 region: CASSLMASGYNEQFF. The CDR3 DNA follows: TGTGCCAGCAGCTTAATGGCTAGCGGATACAATGAGCAGTTCTTC. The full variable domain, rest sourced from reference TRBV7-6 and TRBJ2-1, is GAGVSQSPRYKVTKRGQDVALRCDPISGHVSLYWYRQALGQGPEFLTYFNYEAQQDKSGLPNDRFSAERPEGSISTLTIQRTEQRDSAMYRCASSLMASGYNEQFFGPGTRLTVL.

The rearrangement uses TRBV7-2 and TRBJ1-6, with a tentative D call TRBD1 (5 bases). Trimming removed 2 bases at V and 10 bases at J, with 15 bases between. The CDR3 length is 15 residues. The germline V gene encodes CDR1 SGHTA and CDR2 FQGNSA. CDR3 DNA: TGTGCCAGCAGCTTATTAGGGCAGGGCAGGTCACCCCTCCACTTT. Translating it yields CASSLLGQGRSPLHF.